The rows below give T cell receptor beta chains drawn from one sample of a study of CD8+CD57+ T cells in acquired aplastic anemia. Each CDR3 protein is one row after TCRdb ran MiXCR on the reads. The data contain around 190,000 distinct CDR3 sequences, around half of them singletons. Sequencing was carried out using sorted CD4+, CD8+, or CD8+CD57+ T cells (not recorded which) from PBMCs. The receptors come from a human donor in good health, serving as a control. CDR3s include the opening cysteine and the closing phenylalanine or tryptophan. Each record gives: CDR3 DNA, CDR3 protein, D gene, V gene, clone size, J gene. A D gene is named only where the DNA matches it firmly. Clone size, where shown, is once, few, many, or a class for clones that have expanded.

cdr3_nt: TGCAGTGCTCTAGCGGGGGGGCCGGGCGAGACCCAGTACTTC; cdr3_aa: CSALAGGPGETQYF; d_call: TRBD2; v_call: TRBV20-1; clone_size: .; j_call: TRBJ2-5
cdr3_nt: TGCAGCGCCGGGGAGACCCAGTACTTC; cdr3_aa: CSAGETQYF; d_call: .; v_call: TRBV29-1; clone_size: many; j_call: TRBJ2-5
cdr3_nt: TGTGCCAGTAGTATAGAGGCAGGATTGGAGACCCAGTACTTC; cdr3_aa: CASSIEAGLETQYF; d_call: .; v_call: TRBV19; clone_size: .; j_call: TRBJ2-5
cdr3_nt: TGTGCCAGCAGTCAAACAAGACAGGATCTGTTTTTT; cdr3_aa: CASSQTRQDLFF; d_call: .; v_call: TRBV2; clone_size: .; j_call: TRBJ1-4
cdr3_nt: TGTGCCAGCTCACCGGGACAGAACTACGAGCAGTACTTC; cdr3_aa: CASSPGQNYEQYF; d_call: TRBD1; v_call: TRBV18; clone_size: many; j_call: TRBJ2-7
cdr3_nt: TGTGCCAGCAGCTTACAGGGGAATTCACCCCTCCACTTT; cdr3_aa: CASSLQGNSPLHF; d_call: .; v_call: TRBV7-2; clone_size: many; j_call: TRBJ1-6
cdr3_nt: TGTGCCAGTAGTATAGATCCCCTTCGACAGGGGAAGGCCGTGGGATACGAGCAGTACTTC; cdr3_aa: CASSIDPLRQGKAVGYEQYF; d_call: TRBD1; v_call: TRBV19; clone_size: many; j_call: TRBJ2-7
cdr3_nt: TGTGCCAGCAGCAAGGGACAGGCCCGGGAGGCCCTCCACTTT; cdr3_aa: CASSKGQAREALHF; d_call: TRBD1; v_call: TRBV28; clone_size: many; j_call: TRBJ1-6
cdr3_nt: TGTGCCAGCACCAAAGGGCCGAGCTCCTACAATGAGCAGTTCTTC; cdr3_aa: CASTKGPSSYNEQFF; d_call: .; v_call: TRBV6-5; clone_size: many; j_call: TRBJ2-1
cdr3_nt: TGTGCCAGCAGCTTAGTAAGGACTAACTACGAGCAGTACTTC; cdr3_aa: CASSLVRTNYEQYF; d_call: .; v_call: TRBV7-2; clone_size: many; j_call: TRBJ2-7
cdr3_nt: TGTGCCAGTAGTTACTCTGGACTAGCGGGGGGATTCGGGGAGCAGTTCTTC; cdr3_aa: CASSYSGLAGGFGEQFF; d_call: TRBD2; v_call: TRBV19; clone_size: many; j_call: TRBJ2-1
cdr3_nt: TGTGCCAGCTCACCACAGGGGGCAAAGGACACTGAAGCTTTCTTT; cdr3_aa: CASSPQGAKDTEAFF; d_call: TRBD1; v_call: TRBV18; clone_size: few; j_call: TRBJ1-1
cdr3_nt: TGTGCCACCAGCGGGAGTGGCGAGACCCAGTACTTC; cdr3_aa: CATSGSGETQYF; d_call: TRBD2; v_call: TRBV2; clone_size: .; j_call: TRBJ2-5
cdr3_nt: TGTGCCAGCGGGACCCACACGGCCTACGAGCAGTACTTC; cdr3_aa: CASGTHTAYEQYF; d_call: .; v_call: TRBV12-3/TRBV12-4; clone_size: .; j_call: TRBJ2-7
cdr3_nt: TGTGCCAGCAGTTTTTCCCAGGGGGGAGAGACCCAGTACTTC; cdr3_aa: CASSFSQGGETQYF; d_call: .; v_call: TRBV6-5; clone_size: many; j_call: TRBJ2-5
cdr3_nt: TGCAGCGTTAATCACGGGGGTCTAACTGAAGCTTTCTTT; cdr3_aa: CSVNHGGLTEAFF; d_call: .; v_call: TRBV29-1; clone_size: .; j_call: TRBJ1-1
cdr3_nt: TGTGCCAGCGCAGGGGGCTGGGCCAACGTCCTGACTTTC; cdr3_aa: CASAGGWANVLTF; d_call: TRBD1; v_call: TRBV19; clone_size: many; j_call: TRBJ2-6
cdr3_nt: TGTGCCAGCAGTTTAGGGGGGGTCGCTCCCTGGACTGAAGCTTTCTTT; cdr3_aa: CASSLGGVAPWTEAFF; d_call: .; v_call: TRBV28; clone_size: few; j_call: TRBJ1-1
cdr3_nt: TGCGCCAGCCATGAACCCGAATGGGGTTCCGGGGCCCAGTACTTC; cdr3_aa: CASHEPEWGSGAQYF; d_call: .; v_call: TRBV5-1; clone_size: .; j_call: TRBJ2-5
cdr3_nt: TGTGCCAGCAGTGCGGGGAGGGGGCGACCCTATGGCTACACCTTC; cdr3_aa: CASSAGRGRPYGYTF; d_call: TRBD1; v_call: TRBV12-3/TRBV12-4; clone_size: once; j_call: TRBJ1-2
cdr3_nt: TGTGCCAGCAGCTTCAGGACAGATACGCAGTATTTT; cdr3_aa: CASSFRTDTQYF; d_call: .; v_call: TRBV7-2; clone_size: many; j_call: TRBJ2-3
cdr3_nt: TGCAGTGCGGCCGAAGTGGGGAAGAATTCACCCCTCCACTTT; cdr3_aa: CSAAEVGKNSPLHF; d_call: .; v_call: TRBV20-1; clone_size: many; j_call: TRBJ1-6
cdr3_nt: TGTGCCAGCCATTCGGGGTATGGCTACACCTTC; cdr3_aa: CASHSGYGYTF; d_call: .; v_call: TRBV28; clone_size: .; j_call: TRBJ1-2
cdr3_nt: TGCAGCGTTGAACGAGATACTGGAAACACCATATATTTT; cdr3_aa: CSVERDTGNTIYF; d_call: .; v_call: TRBV29-1; clone_size: few; j_call: TRBJ1-3
cdr3_nt: TGTGCCAGCAGCCGACGCGTAACTAGCTCCTACAATGAGCAGTTCTTC; cdr3_aa: CASSRRVTSSYNEQFF; d_call: .; v_call: TRBV12-3/TRBV12-4; clone_size: many; j_call: TRBJ2-1
cdr3_nt: TGTGCCAGCAGTGGAGAGGTGGAATTTAATGAAAAACTGTTTTTT; cdr3_aa: CASSGEVEFNEKLFF; d_call: .; v_call: TRBV11-2; clone_size: .; j_call: TRBJ1-4
cdr3_nt: TGCGCCAGCAGCTTCGACTCGACCGCACAGGGGGCGTACGAGCAGTACTTC; cdr3_aa: CASSFDSTAQGAYEQYF; d_call: TRBD1; v_call: TRBV5-1; clone_size: many; j_call: TRBJ2-7
cdr3_nt: TGTGCCAGCAGCCAAGTGGTGGGGGGGGGCAATCAGCCCCAGCATTTT; cdr3_aa: CASSQVVGGGNQPQHF; d_call: .; v_call: TRBV9; clone_size: .; j_call: TRBJ1-5
cdr3_nt: TGTGCCAGCAGCGCCCGACAGGCTTCACCCCTCCACTTT; cdr3_aa: CASSARQASPLHF; d_call: .; v_call: TRBV9; clone_size: .; j_call: TRBJ1-6
cdr3_nt: TGCAGTGCTAGAGATCCACAGGTCAGTGAGCAGTACTTC; cdr3_aa: CSARDPQVSEQYF; d_call: .; v_call: TRBV20-1; clone_size: .; j_call: TRBJ2-7
cdr3_nt: TGTGCCAGTAGTATAGGGGGGACATCCAAAAACATTCAGTACTTC; cdr3_aa: CASSIGGTSKNIQYF; d_call: .; v_call: TRBV19; clone_size: few; j_call: TRBJ2-4
cdr3_nt: TGTGCCATCAGTGAGCGGGGGGGCAGGACAGGAGAGACCCAGTACTTC; cdr3_aa: CAISERGGRTGETQYF; d_call: .; v_call: TRBV10-3; clone_size: .; j_call: TRBJ2-5
cdr3_nt: TGCAGTGCGGAGCCGCGACTCGCTGAAGCTTTCTTT; cdr3_aa: CSAEPRLAEAFF; d_call: .; v_call: TRBV20-1; clone_size: .; j_call: TRBJ1-1
cdr3_nt: TGCAGCGTGGCCCGAGGGCCCTACGAGCAGTACTTC; cdr3_aa: CSVARGPYEQYF; d_call: .; v_call: TRBV29-1; clone_size: once; j_call: TRBJ2-7
cdr3_nt: TGTGCCAGCAGCGTATTCGGGACAGGAAACACAGATACGCAGTATTTT; cdr3_aa: CASSVFGTGNTDTQYF; d_call: TRBD1; v_call: TRBV9; clone_size: .; j_call: TRBJ2-3
cdr3_nt: TGTGCCAGCAGTGAACAGGGAGCGGAAAAACTGTTTTTT; cdr3_aa: CASSEQGAEKLFF; d_call: .; v_call: TRBV6-1; clone_size: many; j_call: TRBJ1-4
cdr3_nt: TGCAGCGTGCTGATGGCAGGGGTCTCCTACGAGCAGTACTTC; cdr3_aa: CSVLMAGVSYEQYF; d_call: .; v_call: TRBV29-1; clone_size: .; j_call: TRBJ2-7
cdr3_nt: TGTGCCAGCAGCGACGGGCCCAGCCTCTCTGGAAACACCATATATTTT; cdr3_aa: CASSDGPSLSGNTIYF; d_call: .; v_call: TRBV7-6; clone_size: .; j_call: TRBJ1-3
cdr3_nt: TGTGCCAGCAGCCCAGCCCAGGGTAATTCACCCCTCCACTTT; cdr3_aa: CASSPAQGNSPLHF; d_call: .; v_call: TRBV9; clone_size: .; j_call: TRBJ1-6
cdr3_nt: TGCAGTGCACCCGGACAGTATTTCACCGGGGAGCTGTTTTTT; cdr3_aa: CSAPGQYFTGELFF; d_call: .; v_call: TRBV20-1; clone_size: .; j_call: TRBJ2-2
cdr3_nt: TGTGCCAGCAGCTTAGAGGGCCAGGGTAGCGCTGAAGCTTTCTTT; cdr3_aa: CASSLEGQGSAEAFF; d_call: .; v_call: TRBV7-9; clone_size: .; j_call: TRBJ1-1
cdr3_nt: .; cdr3_aa: CASSWGPGTATF; d_call: .; v_call: TRBV19; clone_size: .; j_call: TRBJ1-3
cdr3_nt: TGTGCCAGCTCCTCCCGGGTTACCAATCAGCCCCAGCATTTT; cdr3_aa: CASSSRVTNQPQHF; d_call: .; v_call: TRBV2; clone_size: .; j_call: TRBJ1-5
cdr3_nt: TGCAGCGGACAGGTCGCTGGGGACACTGAAGCTTTCTTT; cdr3_aa: CSGQVAGDTEAFF; d_call: .; v_call: TRBV29-1; clone_size: many; j_call: TRBJ1-1
cdr3_nt: TGTGCCAGCACTGGGACTAGTGGGACCGCCTACGAGCAGTACTTC; cdr3_aa: CASTGTSGTAYEQYF; d_call: TRBD2; v_call: TRBV6-1; clone_size: .; j_call: TRBJ2-7
cdr3_nt: TGTGCCAGCAGTTACTCGACGGCGGGTAATGAAAAACTGTTTTTT; cdr3_aa: CASSYSTAGNEKLFF; d_call: .; v_call: TRBV6-6; clone_size: .; j_call: TRBJ1-4
cdr3_nt: TGTGCCAGCAGTGAAAGGACAGGGGGCTTCTATGGCTACACCTTC; cdr3_aa: CASSERTGGFYGYTF; d_call: TRBD1; v_call: TRBV6-1; clone_size: few; j_call: TRBJ1-2
cdr3_nt: TGCAGTGCTACGGGACTGTACGCGACTAGCAATCAGCTCCAGCATTTT; cdr3_aa: CSATGLYATSNQLQHF; d_call: .; v_call: TRBV20-1; clone_size: once; j_call: TRBJ1-5
cdr3_nt: TGTGCCAGCAGTTGGGGAGGGGACAGGAATTCACCCCTCCACTTT; cdr3_aa: CASSWGGDRNSPLHF; d_call: TRBD1; v_call: TRBV28; clone_size: .; j_call: TRBJ1-6
cdr3_nt: TGTGCCACCAGCGAAACAGGGGTCTCCTACGAGCAGTACTTC; cdr3_aa: CATSETGVSYEQYF; d_call: TRBD1; v_call: TRBV24-1; clone_size: few; j_call: TRBJ2-7
cdr3_nt: TGCAGTGCTAGACGGGGGCTAGTAGCGGGGGTGAACAATGAGCAGTTCTTC; cdr3_aa: CSARRGLVAGVNNEQFF; d_call: TRBD2; v_call: TRBV20-1; clone_size: many; j_call: TRBJ2-1
cdr3_nt: TGTGCCAGCAGCTTCAGGGGGACAGGGGGCAACACAGATACGCAGTATTTT; cdr3_aa: CASSFRGTGGNTDTQYF; d_call: TRBD1; v_call: TRBV7-3; clone_size: .; j_call: TRBJ2-3
cdr3_nt: TGTGCTAGCAGCTTAGGGGGGAACTCCTACAATGAGCAGTTCTTC; cdr3_aa: CASSLGGNSYNEQFF; d_call: .; v_call: TRBV7-7; clone_size: .; j_call: TRBJ2-1